The 29 T cell receptor beta chains below were found in one sample sequenced in a study of beta chain features in type 1 diabetes. Reverse transcription of all isolated RNA meant that expressed TCRB transcripts were sequenced. Generated by immunoSEQ multiplex PCR, the TCRdb table keeps only in-frame clones and is missing some. The sample contains a few hundred thousand clones, 25% to 30% of which appear only once. Sequenced: central memory CD4+ T cells from blood. The origin of the receptors is a man aged 25 to 45 in good health.

This chain links TRBV4-3 with TRBJ2-1; unclear D gene. V shed 3 bases and J shed 8 bases, with 11 bases lying between them. CDR1 is LGHNA and CDR2 is YSLEER in the germline V gene. This CDR3 is built from 13 residues. Here the CDR3 DNA reads TGCGCCAGCAGCCAGAGGACGGGCGATGAGCAGTTCTTC. Translation: CASSQRTGDEQFF.

The chain is built from TRBV2 and TRBJ2-5, with a weak D call TRBD2 (6 bases). Germline assignment: CDR1 SNHLY and CDR2 FYNNEI. V lost 2 bases and J lost 4, with 8 bases in between. The CDR3 spans 13 residues. The CDR3: CASSERRVETQYF. CDR3 in DNA: TGTGCCAGCAGTGAAAGGAGGGTAGAGACCCAGTACTTC.

This sequence joins TRBV6-5 and TRBJ2-5; D is perhaps TRBD1 (6 bases). Per the germline V gene, CDR1 is MNHEY and CDR2 is SVGAGI. V gave up 6 bases and J gave up 4 bases, with 12 bases separating them. The CDR3 runs 13 residues. CDR3 protein: CASRRGHSETQYF. The CDR3 DNA reads as TGTGCCAGCAGAAGGGGACACTCAGAGACCCAGTACTTC.

This sequence joins TRBV2 and TRBJ1-1, with D possibly being TRBD1 (5 bases). CDR3 length: 13 residues. V was clipped by 8 bases and J by 1 base, with 11 bases between them. Germline V lookup: CDR1 SNHLY, CDR2 FYNNEI. The CDR3 here is CASDLGPNTEAFF. The DNA of the CDR3 is TGTGCCAGCGATTTGGGGCCGAACACTGAAGCTTTCTTT.

The chain has TRBV28 and TRBJ2-5; the match to TRBD1 covers 10 bases. This CDR3 is 16 amino acids long. V lost 6 bases and J lost 4; bases outside the gene matches: 11. CDR1 is MDHEN, CDR2 SYDVKM, per germline. CDR3 in amino acids: CASSLGQGRQGETQYF. As DNA, the CDR3 is TGTGCCAGCAGCCTGGGACAGGGGAGACAGGGAGAGACCCAGTACTTC.

The chain recombines TRBV5-4 with TRBJ1-1; D not certain. V was shortened by 4 bases and J by 1 base, with 11 bases between the two germline ends. This CDR3 comprises 14 residues. The germline V gene encodes CDR1 SGHNT and CDR2 YYREEE (reference sequence). In nucleotides, the CDR3 is TGTGCCAGCAGCGCGCCACAGAGGAACACTGAAGCTTTCTTT. Translating gives CASSAPQRNTEAFF. The full variable domain, its missing parts supplied by reference TRBV5-4 and TRBJ1-1, is ETGVTQSPTHLIKTRGQQVTLRCSSQSGHNTVSWYQQALGQGPQFIFQYYREEENGRGNFPPRFSGLQFPNYSSELNVNALELDDSALYLCASSAPQRNTEAFFGQGTRLTVV.

This sequence joins TRBV30 and TRBJ1-3; TRBD1 is a possible D gene (6 bases). The germline V gene has CDR1 GTSNPN and CDR2 SVGIG (reference sequence). The ends were cut back, 5 bases at V and 2 bases at J, with 13 bases in the middle. The CDR3 extends over 14 amino acids. The CDR3 bases are TGTGCCTGGCAGACAGGTTACGCTGGAAACACCATATATTTT. Translation: CAWQTGYAGNTIYF.

V and J are TRBV9 and TRBJ2-3; TRBD1 aligns across 12 bases. The CDR3 is made up of 14 amino acids. Germline V gives CDR1 SGDLS, CDR2 YYNGEE. V was pared by 5 bases and J by 4 bases, with 2 bases of the junction left unmatched. CDR3 in amino acids: CASRGQGAADTQYF. CDR3 in DNA: TGTGCCAGCAGGGGACAGGGGGCGGCAGATACGCAGTATTTT. The variable domain in full, completed from reference TRBV9 and TRBJ2-3, reads DSGVTQTPKHLITATGQRVTLRCSPRSGDLSVYWYQQSLDQGLQFLIQYYNGEERAKGNILERFSAQQFPDLHSELNLSSLELGDSALYFCASRGQGAADTQYFGPGTRLTVL.

In DNA, the CDR3 is TGTGCCAGCTCACAGAACGGGAGGGCCGCAGATACGCAGTATTTT. It codes for CASSQNGRAADTQYF. The chain couples TRBV18 to TRBJ2-3; 8 bases line up with TRBD2. V trimming: 4 bases; J trimming: 4 bases; junction bases outside the gene matches: 7. Per germline, CDR1 KGHSH and CDR2 LQKENI. The CDR3 is made up of 15 amino acids.

The table lists this clone with a few counts. The chain carries TRBV29-1 and TRBJ2-1; 10 bases are a match to TRBD2. Trimming at V came to 7 bases and at J to 3 bases, leaving 12 bases not matched to a gene. The CDR3 runs to 16 residues. Germline CDR1 SQVTM, CDR2 ANQGSEA. The CDR3 DNA is TGCAGCGCTGACCCTTATAGCGGGGGGAACTACAATGAGCAGTTCTTC. Residues: CSADPYSGGNYNEQFF.

This chain connects TRBV5-4 to TRBJ2-5, with 14 bases fitting TRBD2. Germline assignment: CDR1 SGHNT and CDR2 YYREEE (reference sequence). With V trimmed by 0 bases and J by 2 bases, 6 bases remained unmatched. This CDR3 spans 18 amino acids. In nucleotides, the CDR3 is TGTGCCAGCAGCTTGGGACTAGCGGGGGGGCCTCGGCAAGAGACCCAGTACTTC. Translation: CASSLGLAGGPRQETQYF.

This clone was recorded once. The V gene is TRBV9, the J gene TRBJ2-3, with 12 bases aligning to TRBD2. The V gene end was trimmed by 3 bases and the J gene end by 1 base; junction bases not matched to a gene: 6. The CDR3 spans 17 residues. CDR1 and CDR2 from the germline V gene are SGDLS and YYNGEE. The CDR3 nucleotides read TGTGCCAGCAGCGGATCTAGCGGGGGGGCCCGCACAGATACGCAGTATTTT. Its protein product is CASSGSSGGARTDTQYF.

V is TRBV15 and J is TRBJ2-1; 9 nucleotides agree with TRBD2. Germline V gives CDR1 LNHNV, CDR2 YYDKDF (reference sequence). The CDR3 consists of 17 residues. V shed 5 bases, J shed 6 bases, and the junction held 14 bases outside the gene matches. This CDR3 reads CATSSVGMREGRNEQFF. The CDR3 region has the DNA TGTGCCACCAGCTCTGTGGGTATGCGGGAGGGCCGCAATGAGCAGTTCTTC.

This clone was observed a few times. The chain links TRBV29-1 to TRBJ2-3; unclear D gene. Trimming took off 0 bases at V and 6 bases at J, with 7 bases between the two ends. This CDR3 spans 12 amino acids. CDR1 and CDR2 (germline): SQVTM, ANQGSEA. The CDR3 sequence is CSVEDGRDTQYF. CDR3 sequence (DNA): TGCAGCGTTGAAGATGGCAGGGATACGCAGTATTTT.

This clone was seen more than once but under ten times. V usage is TRBV30 and J usage is TRBJ1-6, with no clear D. Germline CDR1 is GTSNPN and CDR2 is SVGIG (reference sequence). The CDR3 totals 14 residues. Trimming removed 3 bases from V and 10 bases from J, with 16 bases in between. The CDR3 DNA follows: TGTGCCTGGAGCGCTTATGTGGAAGACTCACCCCTCCACTTT. Its protein product is CAWSAYVEDSPLHF.

This clone occurred many times. This chain connects TRBV7-9 to TRBJ2-7; 8 nucleotides align to TRBD1. Trimming took 4 bases from V and 0 from J; bases not matched to a gene: 17. The CDR3 is 19 residues long. CDR1 SEHNR and CDR2 FQNEAQ come from the germline V gene (reference sequence). Here the CDR3 reads CASSSDRDRTTSFSYEQYF. The CDR3 DNA reads TGTGCCAGCAGCTCCGACCGGGACAGGACAACTTCTTTCTCCTACGAGCAGTACTTC.

V is TRBV29-1 and J is TRBJ1-2, with D possibly being TRBD1 (5 bases). In germline, CDR1 is SQVTM, CDR2 ANQGSEA. The CDR3 totals 14 residues. Trimming left V 6 bases short and J 2 bases short, with 16 bases between. The CDR3 here is CSVPTATVNYGYTF. CDR3 sequence (DNA): TGCAGCGTCCCAACTGCGACAGTGAACTATGGCTACACCTTC.

For the CDR3, the DNA is TGTGCCACCAGCAGAGAGGGGGAGCAGTACTTC. It is translated as CATSREGEQYF. This sequence joins TRBV15 and TRBJ2-7; D unresolved. Trimming took 0 bases from V and 7 from J, leaving 4 bases between them. The CDR3 has 11 amino acids. In germline, CDR1 is LNHNV, CDR2 YYDKDF (reference sequence).

V and J are TRBV15 and TRBJ2-5, with a weak D call TRBD2 (5 bases). CDR1 and CDR2 from the germline V gene are LNHNV and YYDKDF (reference sequence). This CDR3 has 18 amino acids. V lost 5 bases and J lost 1, with 23 bases in between. CDR3 bases: TGTGCCACCAGCGGATACCTTTTTCGTGGTAGCGTCCAAGAGACCCAGTACTTC. It is translated as CATSGYLFRGSVQETQYF.

The chain recombines TRBV5-1 with TRBJ2-1, with unresolved D. The CDR3 is made up of 13 amino acids. CDR1 SGHRS and CDR2 YFSETQ come from the germline V gene. Trimming shortened V by 2 bases and J by 3 bases, and 6 bases separated the two germline ends. CDR3 nucleotide sequence: TGCGCCAGCAGCTTCGACCACTACAATGAGCAGTTCTTC. Its protein is CASSFDHYNEQFF.

The chain is built from TRBV30 and TRBJ1-2; weak D call: TRBD1 (5 bases). The CDR3 contains 13 residues. Germline V gives CDR1 GTSNPN, CDR2 SVGIG (reference sequence). Written as DNA, the CDR3 is TGTGCGGCGTTCCAGGGTTCAAGCTATGGCTACACCTTC. Translation gives CAAFQGSSYGYTF.

This chain joins TRBV11-2 and TRBJ2-7; D is perhaps TRBD2 (5 bases). Trimming left V 1 base short and J 2 bases short, with 12 bases between. CDR3 length equals 15 residues. Germline V CDR1 and CDR2: SGHAT, FQNNGV. The CDR3 is CASSLARASTYEQYF. The CDR3 DNA follows: TGTGCCAGCAGCTTAGCGAGGGCTAGCACCTACGAGCAGTACTTC.

The genes are TRBV9 and TRBJ2-5, with 7 nucleotides matching TRBD1. CDR1 is SGDLS, CDR2 YYNGEE, per germline. The CDR3 loop spans 17 amino acids. V was clipped by 3 bases and J by 4 bases; unmatched bases: 15. The CDR3 nucleotides are TGTGCCAGCAGCGAGAGGGCGACAGGGTCCTTTATAGAGACCCAGTACTTC. Translated, it gives CASSERATGSFIETQYF.

This clone was observed a handful of times. This chain connects TRBV10-2 to TRBJ2-1, with 12 positions matching TRBD1. Germline trimming cut 5 bases from V and 6 bases from J; bases unmatched to any gene: 2. Germline CDR1 and CDR2: WSHSY and SAAADI. The CDR3 consists of 14 residues. CDR3 region: CASSRDRGRNEQFF. In nucleotides, the CDR3 is TGCGCCAGCAGTAGGGACAGGGGGCGCAATGAGCAGTTCTTC.

The rearrangement links TRBV6-1 to TRBJ2-1; 9 bases align to TRBD1. The CDR3 covers 14 residues. The ends lost 6 bases at V and 2 bases at J; junction bases unmatched: 2. From germline, CDR1 is MNHNS and CDR2 SASEGT. CDR3 DNA sequence: TGTGCCAGCAGCCGGGACAGGGCCTACAATGAGCAGTTCTTC. Translation: CASSRDRAYNEQFF.

This clone occurred a few times. This chain links TRBV5-1 with TRBJ2-7, with D unclear. Trimming pared 4 bases from V and 4 bases from J, leaving 12 bases between. Germline-derived CDR1 and CDR2 are SGHRS and YFSETQ. The CDR3 loop spans 13 amino acids. Written as DNA, the CDR3 is TGCGCCAGCAGCACGACCGAGCTGTACGAGCAGTACTTC. It codes for CASSTTELYEQYF.

The genes are TRBV19 and TRBJ2-3, with 10 bases aligning to TRBD1. The germline V gene encodes CDR1 LNHDA and CDR2 SQIVND (reference sequence). J lost 4 bases, V lost 5 bases, and 9 bases had no gene match. The CDR3 contains 16 residues. The CDR3 DNA reads TGTGCCAGTAGTGACGGAGGGGACAGGGGACCAGATACGCAGTATTTT. Translating it yields CASSDGGDRGPDTQYF.

This clone was detected ten times or more. V usage is TRBV6-1 and J usage is TRBJ2-2, with D hard to call. Germline V gene lookup returns CDR1 MNHNS and CDR2 SASEGT. This CDR3 comprises 15 residues. The V end lost 3 bases, the J end lost 2 bases, and 10 bases lay between the germline ends. The CDR3 here is CASSDVAPNTGELFF. The CDR3 DNA reads as TGTGCCAGCAGTGACGTAGCCCCAAACACCGGGGAGCTGTTTTTT.

This chain joins TRBV7-6 and TRBJ2-3; TRBD2 aligns across 8 bases. Germline lookup yields CDR1 SGHVS and CDR2 FNYEAQ. This CDR3 has 17 residues. Losses at the gene ends were 7 bases for V and 1 base for J; bases not matched to a gene: 13. The CDR3 nucleotides read TGTGCCAGCACCCCGGGAGGGGGGGGAGGAGGCACAGATACGCAGTATTTT. Encoded protein: CASTPGGGGGGTDTQYF.